The next 26 T cell receptor beta chains were all read from a single sample in a study of CD8 T cells in Susac syndrome. Random hexamers were used to reverse transcribe the RNA input (roughly 0.5 to 1 ug). MiXCR, applied by TCRdb to the immunoSEQ multiplex PCR reads, yields one record per CDR3 protein. The sample gives under 70,000 distinct CDR3 sequences, 95% of which show up once; about 0.8% is in the top ten. Sequencing input: CD8+ T cells from PBMCs. The source of these receptors is a human donor with Susac syndrome.

V usage is TRBV15 and J usage is TRBJ1-1, with a tentative D call TRBD1 (6 bases). The length of the CDR3 is 15 residues. The ends were cut back, 1 base at V and 0 bases at J, with 9 bases in the middle. Looked up from germline, CDR1 is LNHNV and CDR2 is YYDKDF (reference sequence). CDR3 protein: CATSRGTEMNTEAFF. The CDR3 region has the DNA TGTGCCACCAGCAGAGGGACAGAAATGAACACTGAAGCTTTCTTT.

The chain carries TRBV29-1 and TRBJ2-7, with 11 bases that match TRBD1. After removal of 4 bases from V and 2 bases from J, the junction contained 10 bases not matched to a gene. Germline CDR1 reads SQVTM; CDR2 reads ANQGSEA. CDR3 length equals 16 residues. This chain's CDR3 is CSVGGRGTGGTYEQYF. The CDR3, as DNA: TGCAGCGTTGGGGGTAGGGGGACAGGGGGTACCTACGAGCAGTACTTC.

The chain combines TRBV9 with TRBJ2-7; 11 nucleotides match TRBD1. With V trimmed by 3 bases and J by 6 bases, 2 bases remained unmatched. This CDR3 is built from 13 residues. Germline CDR1 reads SGDLS; CDR2 reads YYNGEE. DNA of the CDR3: TGTGCCAGCAGCGCTGGGACAGGGGGCGAGCAGTACTTC. Its translation: CASSAGTGGEQYF.

The V and J genes are TRBV12-3 or TRBV12-4 and TRBJ2-3; 8 nucleotides match TRBD1. Trimming took 6 bases from V and 2 from J; bases not matched to a gene: 7. This CDR3 spans 15 amino acids. CDR3 nucleotide sequence: TGTGCCAGCAGCAGACAGGGGAGTTACACAGATACGCAGTATTTT. Its protein is CASSRQGSYTDTQYF.

The chain couples TRBV9 to TRBJ2-5, with D uncertain. Germline CDR1 is SGDLS and CDR2 is YYNGEE. CDR3 size: 12 residues. The V end lost 2 bases, the J end lost 1 base, and 3 bases lay between the germline ends. CDR3 sequence: CASSVGQETQYF. DNA of the CDR3: TGTGCCAGCAGCGTGGGCCAAGAGACCCAGTACTTC.

This CDR3 reads CASSYSRGMEQYF. CDR3 nucleotides: TGTGCCAGCAGTTACTCACGGGGGATGGAGCAGTACTTC. V is TRBV6-2 or TRBV6-3 and J is TRBJ2-7; D possibly corresponds to TRBD2 (6 bases). The V and J ends lost 0 bases and 7 bases respectively, with 10 bases between them. The CDR3 loop spans 13 amino acids. From germline, CDR1 is MNHEY and CDR2 SVGEGT.

This clonotype was counted only a few times. The chain links TRBV11-3 to TRBJ2-7, with D tentatively TRBD1 (5 bases). CDR1 and CDR2 (germline): SGHNT, YENEEA. With 5 bases removed from V and 7 bases from J, the gap between germline ends came to 15 bases. The CDR3 is 13 residues long. The CDR3 here is CASSLGHGGEQYF. The DNA of the CDR3 is TGTGCCAGCAGCCTTGGACACGGTGGGGAGCAGTACTTC.

The genes are TRBV15 and TRBJ2-7, with TRBD1 identical over 8 bases. The germline V gene encodes CDR1 LNHNV and CDR2 YYDKDF (reference sequence). V lost 5 bases and J lost 5; bases outside the gene matches: 8. The CDR3 length is 14 residues. DNA of the CDR3: TGTGCCACCAGCCCCCGGGACAGGCCCCACGAGCAGTACTTC. This sequence encodes CATSPRDRPHEQYF.

The J gene is TRBJ1-2, the V gene TRBV14, with D perhaps matching TRBD1 (6 bases). With 5 bases removed from V and 1 base from J, the gap between germline ends came to 14 bases. In germline, CDR1 is SGHDN, CDR2 FVKESK. The CDR3 is 15 amino acids. CDR3 nucleotide sequence: TGTGCCAGCAGCTACGGAGGGGGACTTAACTATGGCTACACCTTC. As protein: CASSYGGGLNYGYTF.

J is TRBJ2-5 and V is TRBV4-1; D possibly matches TRBD1 or TRBD2 (5 bases each). The V end lost 0 bases, the J end lost 1 base, and 15 bases lay between the germline ends. Germline-derived CDR1 and CDR2 are MGHRA and YSYEKL. CDR3 size: 17 residues. The CDR3 sequence: CASSQEGLGDLQETQYF. As DNA, the CDR3 is TGCGCCAGCAGCCAAGAAGGGCTGGGGGACCTCCAAGAGACCCAGTACTTC.

The rearrangement uses TRBV20-1 and TRBJ2-1; TRBD2 aligns across 11 bases. CDR1 is DFQATT, CDR2 SNEGSKA, per germline (reference sequence). The V and J ends lost 0 bases and 3 bases, in that order; junction bases with no gene match: 4. The CDR3 contains 16 residues. The CDR3 sequence: CSAREVTSGDYNEQFF. The CDR3 bases are TGCAGTGCTAGAGAGGTGACTAGCGGGGACTACAATGAGCAGTTCTTC.

This rearrangement joins TRBV13 to TRBJ1-1, with D perhaps TRBD1 (5 bases). The CDR3 sequence is 12 residues long. Germline CDR1 PRHDT, CDR2 FYEKMQ (reference sequence). Trimming shortened V by 2 bases and J by 11 bases, and 12 bases separated the two germline ends. The CDR3 DNA is TGTGCCAGCAGCTTACAAGGGGATGATGCTTTCTTT. It codes for CASSLQGDDAFF.

The chain combines TRBV12-3 or TRBV12-4 with TRBJ1-5, with 9 bases fitting TRBD1. The CDR3 spans 14 residues. V trimming: 5 bases; J trimming: 6 bases; junction bases outside the gene matches: 5. This chain's CDR3 is CASSRGQGAQPQHF. The CDR3 DNA follows: TGTGCCAGCAGTAGGGGACAGGGCGCTCAGCCCCAGCATTTT.

The rearrangement links TRBV29-1 to TRBJ1-1; 7 bases map to TRBD1. Per the germline V gene, CDR1 is SQVTM and CDR2 is ANQGSEA. Trimming cost V 5 bases and J 5 bases; bases outside gene matches: 8. CDR3 length: 13 residues. Here the CDR3 reads CSVPRQGGTEAFF. In DNA, the CDR3 is TGCAGCGTTCCTCGACAGGGCGGGACTGAAGCTTTCTTT.

The genes are TRBV28 and TRBJ2-1; possibly TRBD2 for D (6 bases). From germline, CDR1 is MDHEN and CDR2 SYDVKM. V lost 1 base to trimming and J lost 0 bases, with 10 bases between them. CDR3 length: 16 residues. Here the CDR3 reads CASSLLAGSSYNEQFF. The CDR3 bases are TGTGCCAGCAGTTTATTGGCGGGGAGCTCCTACAATGAGCAGTTCTTC. Full variable domain (rest looked up from reference TRBV28 and TRBJ2-1): DVKVTQSSRYLVKRTGEKVFLECVQDMDHENMFWYRQDPGLGLRLIYFSYDVKMKEKGDIPEGYSVSREKKERFSLILESASTNQTSMYLCASSLLAGSSYNEQFFGPGTRLTVL.

The J gene is TRBJ2-7, the V gene TRBV5-4, with unresolved D. The CDR3 has 13 amino acids. With 2 bases removed from V and 1 base from J, the gap between germline ends came to 7 bases. CDR1 and CDR2 from the germline V gene are SGHNT and YYREEE (reference sequence). CDR3 in amino acids: CASSLQPSYEQYF. CDR3 coding DNA: TGTGCCAGCAGCTTACAGCCGTCCTACGAGCAGTACTTC. The full variable domain, with the rest looked up from reference TRBV5-4 and TRBJ2-7, is ETGVTQSPTHLIKTRGQQVTLRCSSQSGHNTVSWYQQALGQGPQFIFQYYREEENGRGNFPPRFSGLQFPNYSSELNVNALELDDSALYLCASSLQPSYEQYFGPGTRLTVT.

This clonotype was counted once. At one boundary the junction diverges from the germline segment, which might be a read error. The V call is TRBV7-7, the J call TRBJ2-1; 9 bases line up with TRBD1. Germline CDR1 and CDR2: SSHAT and FNYEAQ (reference sequence). This CDR3 has 15 residues. The CDR3 here is CASSSGQGPRDEQFF. The CDR3 nucleotides are TGTGCTAGCAGTTCGGGACAGGGTCCGAGGGATGAGCAGTTCTTC.

The V call is TRBV28, the J call TRBJ2-1, with 8 bases fitting TRBD2. The CDR3 is 16 residues long. V was pared by 1 base and J by 2 bases, with 4 bases of the junction left unmatched. Germline V gene sequence: CDR1 MDHEN, CDR2 SYDVKM. Here the CDR3 DNA reads TGTGCCAGCAGTTTATCCTCGGGACTAGCCTACAATGAGCAGTTCTTC. Protein: CASSLSSGLAYNEQFF.

The chain recombines TRBV15 with TRBJ1-6; D is possibly TRBD1 (5 bases). Germline V lookup: CDR1 LNHNV, CDR2 YYDKDF (reference sequence). This CDR3 has 13 residues. The V and J ends lost 5 bases and 7 bases respectively, with 9 bases between them. CDR3 sequence (DNA): TGTGCCACCAGCTTACACAGGAATTCACCCCTCCACTTT. Its protein is CATSLHRNSPLHF.

The V call is TRBV12-3 or TRBV12-4, the J call TRBJ2-7; D might be TRBD1 (6 bases). Trimming removed 0 bases at V and 2 bases at J, with 8 bases between. This CDR3 has 14 residues. As DNA, the CDR3 is TGTGCCAGCAGTTTAGCACCAGGGGCCTACGAGCAGTACTTC. Encoded protein: CASSLAPGAYEQYF.

The genes are TRBV4-3 and TRBJ2-7, with D perhaps given as TRBD1 or TRBD2 (5 bases each). Trimming took off 0 bases at V and 2 bases at J, with 8 bases between the two ends. CDR1 LGHNA and CDR2 YSLEER come from the germline V gene. This CDR3 contains 14 residues. The DNA of the CDR3 is TGCGCCAGCAGCCAAGAGAGGGGACCCTACGAGCAGTACTTC. It is translated as CASSQERGPYEQYF.

V usage is TRBV4-1 and J usage is TRBJ2-7, with D possibly matching TRBD2 (5 bases). The CDR3 extends over 15 amino acids. Looked up from germline, CDR1 is MGHRA and CDR2 is YSYEKL. Trimming took off 0 bases at V and 4 bases at J, with 13 bases between the two ends. The CDR3 spells CASSQEEVTPYEQYF. CDR3 sequence (DNA): TGCGCCAGCAGCCAAGAGGAGGTGACGCCGTACGAGCAGTACTTC.

The J gene is TRBJ2-1, the V gene TRBV14; 11 positions agree with TRBD2. Germline V gives CDR1 SGHDN, CDR2 FVKESK. V lost 4 bases to trimming and J lost 6 bases; unmatched junction nucleotides: 5. The CDR3 is made up of 15 amino acids. Written as DNA, the CDR3 is TGTGCCAGCAGCCCTATAGCGGGGGGGGGCAATGAGCAGTTCTTC. Its protein product is CASSPIAGGGNEQFF.

The gene calls are TRBV7-9 and TRBJ1-2; D ambiguous. The CDR3 runs 13 residues. The germline gives CDR1 SEHNR, CDR2 FQNEAQ (reference sequence). Deletions cut 11 bases from V and 2 bases from J, with 15 bases between. As DNA, the CDR3 is TGTGCCGGGCAGGAGGAGCAGAACTATGGCTACACCTTC. Translation gives CAGQEEQNYGYTF. Looking up the rest from reference TRBV7-9 and TRBJ1-2 gives the full variable domain: DTGVSQNPRHKITKRGQNVTFRCDPISEHNRLYWYRQTLGQGPEFLTYFQNEAQLEKSRLLSDRFSAERPKGSFSTLEIQRTEQGDSAMYLCAGQEEQNYGYTFGSGTRLTVV.

The table lists this clonotype with a count of one. V and J are TRBV29-1 and TRBJ1-1, with 10 bases matching TRBD1. CDR1 and CDR2 from the germline V gene are SQVTM and ANQGSEA. This CDR3 has 13 amino acids. V lost 4 bases to trimming and J lost 3 bases; unmatched junction nucleotides: 2. CDR3 sequence (DNA): TGCAGCGTTGTTGGGACAGGGGACACTGAAGCTTTCTTT. Its protein is CSVVGTGDTEAFF. The entire variable domain, with the rest obtained from reference TRBV29-1 and TRBJ1-1, is as follows: SAVISQKPSRDICQRGTSLTIQCQVDSQVTMMFWYRQQPGQSLTLIATANQGSEATYESGFVIDKFPISRPNLTFSTLTVSNMSPEDSSIYLCSVVGTGDTEAFFGQGTRLTVV.

CDR3 sequence reads: CASSQEVQGETQYF. The CDR3 coding sequence is TGCGCCAGCAGCCAAGAAGTGCAGGGGGAGACCCAGTACTTC. This chain uses TRBV4-1 with TRBJ2-5, with D possibly TRBD1 on 6 matching bases. The CDR3 contains 14 residues. Germline values: CDR1 MGHRA, CDR2 YSYEKL. V lost 0 bases and J lost 5, with 10 bases in between.